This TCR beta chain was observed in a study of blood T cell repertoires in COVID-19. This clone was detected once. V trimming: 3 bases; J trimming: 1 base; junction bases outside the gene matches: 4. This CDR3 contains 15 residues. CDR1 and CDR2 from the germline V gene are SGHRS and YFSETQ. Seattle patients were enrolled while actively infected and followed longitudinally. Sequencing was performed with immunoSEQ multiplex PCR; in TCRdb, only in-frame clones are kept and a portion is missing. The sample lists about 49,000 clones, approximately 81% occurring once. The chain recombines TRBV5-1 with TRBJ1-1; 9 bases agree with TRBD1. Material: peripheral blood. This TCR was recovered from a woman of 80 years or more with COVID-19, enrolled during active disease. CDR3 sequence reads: CASSSKQGANTEAFF. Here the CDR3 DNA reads TGCGCCAGCAGCTCGAAACAGGGGGCGAACACTGAAGCTTTCTTT.